This TCR beta chain comes out of a study of blood T cell repertoires in COVID-19. Method: immunoSEQ multiplex PCR; TCRdb's copy keeps in-frame clones and lacks some. The table records 100,000 to 150,000 clones, approximately 90% of them present only once. This clone has just one count. In Seattle, patients joined the study during active infection and were tracked longitudinally. V trimming: 5 bases; J trimming: 5 bases; junction bases outside the gene matches: 10. The CDR3 has 15 amino acids. CDR1 and CDR2 from the germline V gene are LNHNV and YYDKDF (reference sequence). The source is a man between 50 and 59 years old with COVID-19, enrolled during active disease. The sequenced sample consisted of peripheral blood. The chain links TRBV15 to TRBJ2-7; TRBD1 agrees at 9 bases. CDR3 amino acids: CATSVPGQGRNEQYF. In nucleotides, the CDR3 is TGTGCCACCAGCGTGCCGGGACAGGGACGAAACGAGCAGTACTTC.